This T cell receptor beta chain was documented in a study of T cell repertoires in cytomegalovirus infection. Looking at the study overall: Indicated by public TCR beta signatures were CMV infection and matching HLA type. General study findings and limits: CMV carriers having the relevant HLA were flagged by cumulative public TCR beta family frequency. CMV-specific TCR beta clonotypes restricted by HLA-C were the ones dominating the ex vivo response.

This clonotype was detected many times. What it recognizes is unknown. Trimming removed 4 bases from V and 2 bases from J, with 17 bases in between. Germline V gene lookup returns CDR1 SGHAT and CDR2 FQNNGV. The CDR3 is made up of 16 amino acids. One entry per CDR3 protein results from TCRdb running MiXCR on the reads. Of almost 300,000 distinct CDR3 sequences listed, 9.6% are singletons. The chain recombines TRBV11-2 with TRBJ1-1; D call uncertain. Sequencing input: PBMCs. The receptor's source is a human donor in good health (CMV status not recorded). Some clones in this sample may be carry-over from other donors' samples. The CDR3 coding sequence is TGTGCCAGCAGCTGGGATCCTTTGTGGGGAAACACTGAAGCTTTCTTT. As protein: CASSWDPLWGNTEAFF.